This note documents a single T cell receptor (beta chain) sequence. No antigen is known for it. This sample is part of a study of cytomegalovirus exposure and HLA in healthy donors. Study-level results: When analyzed later, a missense DCLRE1C variant was found to be linked to TCR beta V- and J-gene trimming.

Use of 60 Vbeta and 13 Jbeta primers characterized the PCR. TCRdb's copy holds only in-frame clones and misses some; the assay was immunoSEQ multiplex PCR. Counted here are around 210,000 clones, 75% to 90% occurring once; the ten biggest clones make up 2.7%. This receptor was taken from a middle-aged woman in good health and CMV-seronegative. The sample taken for sequencing was PBMCs.

CDR3 amino acids: CASNVMGQGTYNEQFF. CDR3 bases: TGTGCCAGCAATGTGATGGGACAGGGGACCTACAATGAGCAGTTCTTC. The chain couples TRBV27 to TRBJ2-1, with TRBD1 identical over 10 bases. The germline V gene has CDR1 MNHEY and CDR2 SMNVEV (reference sequence). V was pared by 7 bases and J by 2 bases, with 8 bases of the junction left unmatched. The CDR3 sequence is 16 residues long.